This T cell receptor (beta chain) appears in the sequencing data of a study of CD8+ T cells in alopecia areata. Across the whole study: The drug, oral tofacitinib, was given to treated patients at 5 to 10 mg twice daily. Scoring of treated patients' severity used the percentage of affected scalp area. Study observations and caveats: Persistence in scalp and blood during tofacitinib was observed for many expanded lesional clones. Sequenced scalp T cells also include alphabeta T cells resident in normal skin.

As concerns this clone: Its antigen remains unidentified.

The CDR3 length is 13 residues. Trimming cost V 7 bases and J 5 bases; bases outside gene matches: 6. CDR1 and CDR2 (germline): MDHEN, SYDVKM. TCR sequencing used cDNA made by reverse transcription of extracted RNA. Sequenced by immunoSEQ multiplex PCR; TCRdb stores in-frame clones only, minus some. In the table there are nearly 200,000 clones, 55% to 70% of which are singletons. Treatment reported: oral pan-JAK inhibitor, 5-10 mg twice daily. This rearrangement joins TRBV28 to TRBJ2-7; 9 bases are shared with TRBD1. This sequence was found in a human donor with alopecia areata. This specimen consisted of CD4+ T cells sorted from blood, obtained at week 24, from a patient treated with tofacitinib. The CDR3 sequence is CASTTDRGDEQYF. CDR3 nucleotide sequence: TGTGCCAGCACCACGGACAGGGGAGACGAGCAGTACTTC.